The source of this T cell receptor (beta chain) is a study of a mutant IDH1 vaccine in newly diagnosed glioma. Study details: Pretreatment consisted of radiotherapy, temozolomide, or both, with most receiving both. Visit V12 happened at week 35; visit V13 happened at week 47.

Profiled with immunoSEQ multiplex PCR; TCRdb holds only in-frame clones, not every one. This sample has 30,000 to 40,000 clones, with around nine tenths found just once. Time point described: week 47, end of study. Vaccinated patients received 300 ug of mutant IDH1 20-mer peptide per dose, with topical imiquimod. Of note for this clone: Its antigen is unidentified.

The CDR3 runs 16 residues. The V and J ends lost 0 bases and 7 bases respectively, with 18 bases between them. The germline gives CDR1 MNHNY, CDR2 SVGAGI (reference sequence). Overall study results and limits: Of the patients, more than 80% had vaccine-induced immune responses.

The source was PBMCs, collected from a glioma patient whose treatment included an IDH1 peptide vaccine. The sequence derives from a woman aged 40 to 50 with glioma. This chain uses TRBV6-6 with TRBJ1-2; TRBD1 is a possible D gene (5 bases). The CDR3: CASSYSDQGFRSGYTF. Here the CDR3 DNA reads TGTGCCAGCAGTTACTCAGATCAGGGTTTTCGCTCTGGCTACACCTTC.